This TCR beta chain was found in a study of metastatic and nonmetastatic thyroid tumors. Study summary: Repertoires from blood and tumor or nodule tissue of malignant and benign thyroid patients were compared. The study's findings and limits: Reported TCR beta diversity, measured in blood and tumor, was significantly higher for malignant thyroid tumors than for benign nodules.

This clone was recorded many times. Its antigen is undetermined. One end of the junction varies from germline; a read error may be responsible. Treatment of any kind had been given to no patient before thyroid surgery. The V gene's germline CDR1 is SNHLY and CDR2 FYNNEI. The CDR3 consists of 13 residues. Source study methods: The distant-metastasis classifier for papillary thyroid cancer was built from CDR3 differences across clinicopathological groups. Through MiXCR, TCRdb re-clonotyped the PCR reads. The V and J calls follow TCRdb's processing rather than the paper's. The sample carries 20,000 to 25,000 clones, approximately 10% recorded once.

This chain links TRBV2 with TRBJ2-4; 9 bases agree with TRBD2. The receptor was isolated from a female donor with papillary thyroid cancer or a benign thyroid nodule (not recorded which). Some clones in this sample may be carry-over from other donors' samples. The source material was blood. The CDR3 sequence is CASSEWGGRALDF. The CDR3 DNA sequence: TGTGCCAGCAGTGAATGGGGCGGGAGGGCCCTAGACTTC.